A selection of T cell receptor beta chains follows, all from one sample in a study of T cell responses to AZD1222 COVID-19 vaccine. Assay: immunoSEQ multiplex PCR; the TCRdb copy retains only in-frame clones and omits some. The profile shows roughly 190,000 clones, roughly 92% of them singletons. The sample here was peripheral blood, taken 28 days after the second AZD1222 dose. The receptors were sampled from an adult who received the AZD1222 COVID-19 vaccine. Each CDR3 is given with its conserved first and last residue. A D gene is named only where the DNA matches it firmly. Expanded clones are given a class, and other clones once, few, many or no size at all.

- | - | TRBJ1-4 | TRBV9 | TGTGCCAGCAGCCCCGGGGGGCAGGGGAATGAAAAACTGTTTTTT | CASSPGGQGNEKLFF
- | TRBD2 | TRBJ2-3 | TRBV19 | TGTGCCAGTAGTGCCAGGACTAGCCTGTTGACAGATACGCAGTATTTT | CASSARTSLLTDTQYF
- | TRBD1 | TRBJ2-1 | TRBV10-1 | TGCGCCAGCAGGCGGGACAGGGGATCCGAGCAGTTCTTC | CASRRDRGSEQFF
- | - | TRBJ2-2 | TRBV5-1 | TGCGCCAGCAGCTTTGAACAGGCGAACACCGGGGAGCTGTTTTTT | CASSFEQANTGELFF
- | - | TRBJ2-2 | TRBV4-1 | TGCGCCAGCAGCCAAGTAGCGGGACAGGTTGGCACCGGGGAGCTGTTTTTT | CASSQVAGQVGTGELFF
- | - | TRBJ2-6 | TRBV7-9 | TGTGCCAGCAGCTTAGCGTTCCCAGGGTCCGGGGCCAACGTCCTGACTTTC | CASSLAFPGSGANVLTF
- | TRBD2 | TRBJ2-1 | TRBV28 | TGTGCCAGCAGTTTATGGGTAGCGGGAGGCTACAATGAGCAGTTCTTC | CASSLWVAGGYNEQFF
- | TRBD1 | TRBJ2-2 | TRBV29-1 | TGCAGCGTCCGACCCGGGACAGCTTCCCAATCCAGCTGGACCGGGGAGCTGTTTTTT | CSVRPGTASQSSWTGELFF
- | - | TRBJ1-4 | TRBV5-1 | TGCGCCAGCAGCGGAAAGACAAATTACCACTCAACTAATGAAAAACTGTTTTTT | CASSGKTNYHSTNEKLFF
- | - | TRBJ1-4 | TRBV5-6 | TGTGCCAGCAGCTCGACACCGGGGAATGAAAAACTGTTTTTT | CASSSTPGNEKLFF
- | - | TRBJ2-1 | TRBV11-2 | TGTGCCAGCAGCTTAGGAGGGGGGCGGAACAATGAGCAGTTCTTC | CASSLGGGRNNEQFF
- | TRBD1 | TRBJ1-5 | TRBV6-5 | TGTGCCAGCAGTCGACAGGGGGTGAGAAATCAGCCCCAGCATTTT | CASSRQGVRNQPQHF
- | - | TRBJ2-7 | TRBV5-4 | TGTGCCAGCAGCTTGAGGGGCTACCTCTACGAGCAGTACTTC | CASSLRGYLYEQYF
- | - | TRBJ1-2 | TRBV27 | TGTGCCAGCAGCGATGGGTATGGCTACACCTTC | CASSDGYGYTF
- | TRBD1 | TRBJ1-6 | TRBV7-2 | TGTGCCAGCAGCGCAAAACCGGGACAGGGGAATTCACCCCTCCACTTT | CASSAKPGQGNSPLHF
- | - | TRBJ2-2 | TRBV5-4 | TGTGCCAGCAGCCTGGGACGAACGCACGCCGGGGAGCTGTTTTTT | CASSLGRTHAGELFF
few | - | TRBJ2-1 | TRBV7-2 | TGTGCCAGCAGCTTATACCCCCCGGGAGTTGGTATTGAGCAGTTCTTC | CASSLYPPGVGIEQFF
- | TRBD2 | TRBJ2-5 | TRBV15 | TGTGCCACCAGTAGACTAGCCCAAGAGACCCAGTACTTC | CATSRLAQETQYF
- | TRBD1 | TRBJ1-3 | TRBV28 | TGTGCCAGCAGCCCCACAGGGGGCAAACGAAACACCATATATTTT | CASSPTGGKRNTIYF
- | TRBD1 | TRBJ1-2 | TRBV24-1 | TGTGCCACCAGTGGGACAGGGGCTTGGTATGGCTACACCTTC | CATSGTGAWYGYTF
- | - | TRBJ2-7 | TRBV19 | TGTGCCAGTAGTGTCGGGACGGGGCACGAGCAGTACTTC | CASSVGTGHEQYF
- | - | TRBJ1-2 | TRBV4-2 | TGTGCCAGCAGCCCTGTACCGGGGGGTAATGGCTACACCTTC | CASSPVPGGNGYTF
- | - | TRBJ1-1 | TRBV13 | TGTGCCAGCAGCTTCAGGGCGCTGAACACTGAAGCTTTCTTT | CASSFRALNTEAFF
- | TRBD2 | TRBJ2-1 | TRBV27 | TGTGCCAGCAGCGCTGTAGCGGGTAGCTCCTACAATGAGCAGTTCTTC | CASSAVAGSSYNEQFF
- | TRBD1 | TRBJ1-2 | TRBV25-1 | TGTGCCAGCCAGGGACAGGGAATAATCTATGGCTACACCTTC | CASQGQGIIYGYTF
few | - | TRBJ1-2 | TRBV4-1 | TGCGCCAGCAGCCAAGTAGGACAGACTAAGGATGGCTACACCTTC | CASSQVGQTKDGYTF
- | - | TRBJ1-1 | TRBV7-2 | TGTGCCAGCAGCCCCCGGGGTTTGAACACTGAAGCTTTCTTT | CASSPRGLNTEAFF
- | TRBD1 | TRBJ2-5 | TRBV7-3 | TGTGCCAGCAGCTTAACCCTACAGGGGCCCCAGTACTTC | CASSLTLQGPQYF
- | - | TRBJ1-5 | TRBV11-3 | TGTGCCACCCTATCCCGGGACAAGAATCAGCCCCAGCATTTT | CATLSRDKNQPQHF
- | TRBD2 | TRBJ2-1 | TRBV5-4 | TGTGCCAGCAGCGGCGGGAGCCTGAACAATGAGCAGTTCTTC | CASSGGSLNNEQFF
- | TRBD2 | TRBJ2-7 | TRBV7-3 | TGTGCCAGCAGCGCTGGACTAGCCGGGGCCGAGCAGTACTTC | CASSAGLAGAEQYF
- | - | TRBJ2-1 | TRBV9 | TGTGCCAGCAGCGTAGGAGGCCCTTTCTCCAACAATGAGCAGTTCTTC | CASSVGGPFSNNEQFF
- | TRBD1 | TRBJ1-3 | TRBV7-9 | TGTGCCAGCAGCCGGACAGGGGACGGAAACACCATATATTTT | CASSRTGDGNTIYF
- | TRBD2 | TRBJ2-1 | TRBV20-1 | TGCAGTGCTAGTCGAAGGACTAGCTACAATGAGCAGTTCTTC | CSASRRTSYNEQFF
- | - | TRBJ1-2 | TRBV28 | TGTGCCAGCAGTTCCGGACCAAGTCCTCAGGGAGGCTACACCTTC | CASSSGPSPQGGYTF
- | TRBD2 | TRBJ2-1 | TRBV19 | TGTGCCAGTAGTAGTGTTAGCGGGAGCACGGCTGAGCAGTTCTTC | CASSSVSGSTAEQFF
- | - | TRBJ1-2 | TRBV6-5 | TGTGCCAGCAGTTACAAGAGACAGGCCTACACCTTC | CASSYKRQAYTF
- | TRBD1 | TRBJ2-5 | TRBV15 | TGTGCCACCGACACGGGACAGGGGGTCAGGGAGACCCAGTACTTC | CATDTGQGVRETQYF
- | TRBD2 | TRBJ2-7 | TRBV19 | TGTGCCAGTAGTATGGGACTAGCGGGAGGGCTCTCCTACGAGCAGTACTTC | CASSMGLAGGLSYEQYF
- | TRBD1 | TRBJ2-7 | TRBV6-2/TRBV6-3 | TGTGCCAGCAGTTACTCGGCAGGGGACAGGGACTTTGACGAGCAGTACTTC | CASSYSAGDRDFDEQYF
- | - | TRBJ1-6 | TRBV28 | TGTGCCAGTCACCCCGGGAATAATTCACCCCTCCACTTT | CASHPGNNSPLHF
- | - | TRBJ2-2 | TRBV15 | TGTGCCACCAGCAAAGACACCGGGGAGCTGTTTTTT | CATSKDTGELFF
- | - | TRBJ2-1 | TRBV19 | TGTGCCAGTAGCCTTGGACAGGGCGGGGGCCAGTTCTTC | CASSLGQGGGQFF
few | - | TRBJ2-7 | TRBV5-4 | TGTGCCAGCAGCTCGGACACCACCTACGAGCAGTACTTC | CASSSDTTYEQYF
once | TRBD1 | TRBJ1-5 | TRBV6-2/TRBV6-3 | TGTGCCAGCAGTTGGGACAGGGCCCTTCCTCGGCATTTT | CASSWDRALPRHF
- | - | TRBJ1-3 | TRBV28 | TGTGCCAGCAGTTTCGGTTTCTCTGGAAACACCATATATTTT | CASSFGFSGNTIYF
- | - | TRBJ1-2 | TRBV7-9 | TGTGCCAGCAGCGGCGCAGACTATGGCTACACCTTC | CASSGADYGYTF
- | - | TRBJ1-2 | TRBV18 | TGTGCCAGCTCAGAATCTGGCTATGGCTACACCTTC | CASSESGYGYTF
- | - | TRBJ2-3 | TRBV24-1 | TGTGCCACCAGTGACTCCCTCCGGGGAGATACGCAGTATTTT | CATSDSLRGDTQYF
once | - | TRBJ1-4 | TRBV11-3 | TGTGCCAGCAGCTTAGATCCCCGTGAAAAACTGTTTTTT | CASSLDPREKLFF
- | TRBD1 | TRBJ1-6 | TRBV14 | TGTGCCAGCAGCCCGACAGGGTCGGGATCACCCCTCCACTTT | CASSPTGSGSPLHF